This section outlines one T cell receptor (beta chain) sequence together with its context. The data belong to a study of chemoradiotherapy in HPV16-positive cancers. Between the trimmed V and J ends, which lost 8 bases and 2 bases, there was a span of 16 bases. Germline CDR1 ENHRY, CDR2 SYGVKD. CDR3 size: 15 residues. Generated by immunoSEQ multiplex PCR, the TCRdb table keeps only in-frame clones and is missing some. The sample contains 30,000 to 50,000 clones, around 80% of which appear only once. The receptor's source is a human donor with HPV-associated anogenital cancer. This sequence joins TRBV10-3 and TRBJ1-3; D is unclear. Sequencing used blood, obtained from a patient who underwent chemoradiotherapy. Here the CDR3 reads CAIGTVPTPGNTIYF. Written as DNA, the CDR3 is TGTGCCATCGGAACAGTGCCGACGCCTGGAAACACCATATATTTT.